The T cell receptor (beta chain) described here comes from a study of blood T cell repertoires in COVID-19 (TCRdb year 2020). Notes on the research overall: Samples covering the acute and convalescent phases of COVID-19 were provided by collaborators in the United States, Italy and Spain. Sample metadata almost always included a de-identified subject ID, COVID-19 status, age in years and sex. A freely available public database, intended as a resource for researchers studying the immune response to SARS-CoV-2, is where the repertoires were released. The samples were drawn from two sources: the first 160 participants of the ongoing ImmuneRACE study, and some 1,300 subjects contributed by 6 global collaborators. Subjects who had been exposed to COVID-19, were actively infected with it, or had recovered from it provided the deeply sampled blood TCRbeta repertoires that made up the dataset. Where available, HLA class I and class II types were taken from metadata supplied by the sample provider and were not determined by assay-based typing. The prospective study material was composed of cDNA or gDNA derived from T cells, B-cell-depleted T cells, or PBMCs. The investigation overall reported the following: The quantity of clinical and demographic metadata differed by source and by participant and was supplied without curation.

The immunoSEQ Assay, a bias-controlled multiplex PCR, was used to amplify TCRbeta CDR3 regions from genomic DNA. The source study handled its data this way. The number of nucleated cells in each sample was estimated from the amplification of reference gene primers within the assay. Sequence reads were collapsed and filtered to measure the absolute abundance of every unique TCRbeta CDR3 rearrangement. For each sample, productive Simpson clonality was calculated as the square root of Simpson's diversity index over productive rearrangements. TCRdb holds this immuneACCESS table with in-frame rearrangements only. Some clones are missing; in checked studies, unresolved V genes explain under half, and the rest has no known cause. Clone size and the V and J calls come from that table; the DNA yielded D and trimming. The sample table contains around 380,000 clones; only one count was recorded for around 87% of them. The biggest ten clones account for 1% to 1.5% of the sample.

Participants in the prospective study were enrolled through a virtual design, were aged about 18 to 90 years, and lived in roughly 24 United States geographic areas. In the prospective study, participants were assigned to cohorts based on the clinical history participants reported in a screening survey and a study questionnaire. For ImmuneRACE Cohort 3, a participant was defined as recovered based on two consecutive negative NP/OP PCR tests, clearance by a healthcare professional, or resolution of symptoms. Each participant in the prospective study had whole blood, serum and a nasopharyngeal or oropharyngeal swab collected by mobile phlebotomists. Prospective study participants could optionally give additional blood draws and questionnaires over an approximately two-month period. Blood samples from the prospective study were shipped frozen or at room temperature prior to DNA extraction. A word on this clone: The antigen it binds to is not known. There are no base qualities to consult, and no much larger clone falls within one base.

The trim is 0 bases for V and 3 bases for J, with a gap of 14 bases between the germline ends. Per the germline V gene, MGHRA is the CDR1 and YSYEKL is the CDR2. From its cysteine to its phenylalanine, the CDR3 spans 17 amino acids. Solely the CDR3 DNA is kept, with 51 bases framed from the first base. The chain is assembled from TRBV4-1 and TRBJ2-2; possibly the D gene is TRBD2, per 5 matching bases. The origin of this receptor is a man aged 25-45 years who had recovered from COVID-19. Sequencing was carried out using PBMCs or T cells enriched from blood (not recorded which). The nucleotide sequence reads TGCGCCAGCAGCCAAGATATCCAGCGGCGATACACCGGGGAGCTGTTTTTT. This encodes CASSQDIQRRYTGELFF.